This TCR beta chain was sequenced during a study of circulating and synovial CD4+ cells in juvenile arthritis. Deletions cut 0 bases from V and 0 bases from J, with 9 bases between. CDR1 is MNHEY and CDR2 is SVGAGI in the germline V gene. This CDR3 region has 16 residues. The assay was immunoSEQ multiplex PCR, and TCRdb's table has in-frame clones only and misses some. The repertoire includes about 33,000 clones, 90% to 95% of them detected once, and around 0.15% sits in the top ten. The source of this sequence is a human donor with juvenile idiopathic arthritis. Sequencing was done on a sample of CD4+ T cells from blood. The chain links TRBV6-5 to TRBJ1-3, with D possibly matching TRBD1 (5 bases). CDR3 in amino acids: CASSYSRTYSGNTIYF. CDR3 coding DNA: TGTGCCAGCAGTTACTCGAGGACATACTCTGGAAACACCATATATTTT.